A selection of T cell receptor beta chains follows, all from one sample in a study of T cell responses to AZD1222 COVID-19 vaccine. Sequenced by immunoSEQ multiplex PCR; TCRdb stores in-frame clones only, minus some. The sample records about 160,000 clones, approximately 91% being singletons. Sequencing was performed on peripheral blood, taken on day 0 of AZD1222 vaccination. The receptors stem from an adult in good health. CDR3s include the opening cysteine and the closing phenylalanine or tryptophan. A D gene is named only where the DNA matches it firmly. Rows may omit the clone size; those that give it use once, few, many or a size class.

CDR3	DNA	V	size	D	J
CASSVANEQFF	TGTGCCAGCAGTGTGGCAAATGAGCAGTTCTTC	TRBV7-3	once	-	TRBJ2-1
CASSPRDGTEAFF	TGTGCCAGCAGCCCCAGGGATGGCACTGAAGCTTTCTTT	TRBV11-3	once	-	TRBJ1-1
CAISEVSGRDTGELFF	TGTGCCATCAGTGAGGTGAGCGGGAGAGACACCGGGGAGCTGTTTTTT	TRBV10-3	-	TRBD2	TRBJ2-2
CASSDRVYGYTF	TGTGCCAGCAGTGACCGCGTCTATGGCTACACCTTC	TRBV9	-	-	TRBJ1-2
CASSLEVSGNTIYF	TGTGCCAGCAGCCTGGAGGTATCTGGAAACACCATATATTTT	TRBV28	-	-	TRBJ1-3
CASSYQMGRKNTEAFF	TGTGCCAGCAGTTACCAAATGGGACGGAAGAACACTGAAGCTTTCTTT	TRBV6-5	-	-	TRBJ1-1
CASSPFSYNEQFF	TGTGCCAGCAGCCCCTTTTCCTACAATGAGCAGTTCTTC	TRBV7-2	-	-	TRBJ2-1
CASSRRGLDGYQETQYF	TGTGCCAGTAGTAGAAGGGGGCTAGACGGGTACCAAGAGACCCAGTACTTC	TRBV19	-	TRBD1	TRBJ2-5
CASSLAENTQYF	TGTGCCAGCAGCTTGGCCGAAAATACGCAGTATTTT	TRBV5-4	-	-	TRBJ2-3
CASSFQGLAGAPNYNEQFF	TGTGCCAGCAGCTTTCAGGGACTAGCGGGGGCCCCCAATTACAATGAGCAGTTCTTC	TRBV11-2	-	TRBD2	TRBJ2-1
CASSVRGSGYTF	TGTGCCAGCAGCGTAAGAGGGTCCGGCTACACCTTC	TRBV9	-	-	TRBJ1-2
CASSQDLGREAFF	TGCGCCAGCAGCCAAGATCTGGGGAGGGAAGCTTTCTTT	TRBV4-3	-	-	TRBJ1-1